This is a list of T cell receptor beta chains from one sample in a study of blood T cell repertoires in COVID-19. Sequenced by immunoSEQ multiplex PCR; TCRdb stores in-frame clones only, minus some. Of about 180,000 clones listed, 86% are singletons. The sequenced sample consisted of peripheral blood. The receptors shown here come from a man aged 45-65 years with active or convalescent COVID-19. CDR3s include the opening cysteine and the closing phenylalanine or tryptophan. D genes are given only for firm matches. Clone size appears in some rows only: once, few, many, or a class for an expanded clone.

D,size,J,V,CDR3,DNA
-,-,TRBJ1-6,TRBV27,CASSGQGRNSPLHF,TGTGCCAGCAGTGGTCAGGGGCGGAATTCACCCCTCCACTTT
TRBD1,few,TRBJ1-2,TRBV6-5,CASSNRDRALGYTF,TGTGCCAGCAGTAACCGGGACAGGGCTCTTGGCTACACCTTC
TRBD2,-,TRBJ2-3,TRBV4-2,CASSQGSGSSADTQYF,TGTGCCAGCAGCCAAGGTAGCGGGAGTTCTGCAGATACGCAGTATTTT
-,-,TRBJ2-2,TRBV30,CAWSVQSNTGELFF,TGTGCCTGGAGTGTTCAGTCGAACACCGGGGAGCTGTTTTTT
-,once,TRBJ1-1,TRBV2,CASRIQGLNTEAFF,TGTGCCAGCAGGATTCAGGGGTTGAACACTGAAGCTTTCTTT
-,-,TRBJ2-7,TRBV9,CASSSHCEQYF,TGTGCCAGCAGCTCCCACTGCGAGCAGTACTTC
TRBD1,-,TRBJ2-7,TRBV29-1,CSVGVGTGALYEQYF,TGCAGCGTTGGGGTCGGGACAGGGGCCCTCTACGAGCAGTACTTC
-,-,TRBJ1-2,TRBV5-4,CASIGGGYGYTF,TGTGCCAGCATAGGCGGCGGCTATGGCTACACCTTC
TRBD2,-,TRBJ2-5,TRBV5-5,CASRIPGGEETQYF,TGTGCCAGCAGGATACCGGGGGGGGAAGAGACCCAGTACTTC
-,-,TRBJ2-5,TRBV6-5,CASSYSGTYQETQYF,TGTGCCAGCAGTTACTCCGGGACTTACCAAGAGACCCAGTACTTC
TRBD1,few,TRBJ2-1,TRBV7-9,CASSPMPGQGVYEQFF,TGTGCCAGCAGCCCCATGCCGGGACAGGGAGTCTATGAGCAGTTCTTC
TRBD1,few,TRBJ1-6,TRBV6-5,CASSFFTGGDSPLHF,TGTGCCAGCAGTTTCTTTACAGGGGGCGATTCACCCCTCCACTTT
-,-,TRBJ1-1,TRBV19,CASSEDTNTEAFF,TGTGCCAGTAGTGAGGACACTAACACTGAAGCTTTCTTT
TRBD2,-,TRBJ2-1,TRBV4-2,CASSPRFGGSSYNEQFF,TGTGCCAGCAGCCCCCGCTTCGGGGGGAGCTCCTACAATGAGCAGTTCTTC
TRBD1,-,TRBJ1-2,TRBV12-3/TRBV12-4,CASSSDRVGYTF,TGTGCCAGCAGCTCCGACAGGGTCGGCTACACCTTC
-,few,TRBJ2-2,TRBV5-1,CASWTANTGELFF,TGCGCCAGCTGGACAGCGAACACCGGGGAGCTGTTTTTT
TRBD2,-,TRBJ2-7,TRBV19,CASSIGLGTSSYEQYF,TGTGCCAGTAGTATAGGCCTCGGGACTAGCAGCTACGAGCAGTACTTC
-,-,TRBJ1-1,TRBV14,CASTTGLITEAFF,TGTGCCAGCACCACGGGACTGATCACTGAAGCTTTCTTT
-,-,TRBJ2-1,TRBV19,CASSLETSYNEQFF,TGTGCCAGTAGCCTGGAGACCTCCTACAATGAGCAGTTCTTC
-,-,TRBJ1-5,TRBV15,CATSRGRYSNQPQHF,TGTGCCACCAGCAGAGGCAGATATAGCAATCAGCCCCAGCATTTT
TRBD2,-,TRBJ2-1,TRBV7-7,CASSPMEREGNEQFF,TGTGCCAGCAGCCCAATGGAGCGGGAGGGGAATGAGCAGTTCTTC
TRBD1,-,TRBJ2-7,TRBV5-1,CASSLGQGYYEQYF,TGCGCCAGCAGCTTGGGACAGGGCTACTACGAGCAGTACTTC
-,-,TRBJ1-5,TRBV6-5,CASDISSNQPQHF,TGTGCCAGCGACATTTCTAGCAATCAGCCCCAGCATTTT
TRBD2,once,TRBJ2-1,TRBV28,CASSSPLADNEQFF,TGTGCCAGCAGTTCCCCACTAGCGGATAATGAGCAGTTCTTC
-,-,TRBJ1-3,TRBV3-1/TRBV3-2,CASSRTSSGNTIYF,TGTGCCAGCAGCCGGACAAGCTCTGGAAACACCATATATTTT
-,few,TRBJ1-5,TRBV7-2,CASSPAGAGKYQPQHF,TGTGCCAGCAGCCCAGCTGGGGCAGGAAAGTATCAGCCCCAGCATTTT
-,-,TRBJ1-1,TRBV19,CASSISSRGFNEAFF,TGTGCCAGTAGTATCTCTTCAAGAGGGTTTAACGAAGCTTTCTTT
TRBD2,many,TRBJ2-1,TRBV7-2,CASSKGRAIGEQFF,TGTGCCAGCAGTAAGGGGAGGGCAATCGGTGAGCAGTTCTTC
TRBD1,-,TRBJ2-3,TRBV12-5,CASGQGATDTQYF,TGTGCTAGTGGCCAGGGGGCTACAGATACGCAGTATTTT
-,-,TRBJ2-7,TRBV24-1,CATSDQGSYEQYF,TGTGCCACCAGTGATCAGGGTTCCTACGAGCAGTACTTC
TRBD1,few,TRBJ1-1,TRBV6-1,CASSDPTGGAWGTTEAFF,TGTGCCAGCAGTGACCCGACAGGGGGCGCTTGGGGAACCACTGAAGCTTTCTTT
-,-,TRBJ1-1,TRBV29-1,CSGTGRGLTEAFF,TGCAGCGGAACAGGGAGAGGGCTCACTGAAGCTTTCTTT
-,-,TRBJ2-7,TRBV18,CASSRDGSYEQYF,TGTGCCAGCTCACGCGACGGGTCCTACGAGCAGTACTTC
TRBD2,-,TRBJ2-7,TRBV5-1,CASSLVPSGSSYEQYF,TGCGCCAGCAGCTTGGTGCCTAGCGGGAGTTCATACGAGCAGTACTTC
TRBD1,-,TRBJ1-4,TRBV28,CASSLLGQNNEKLFF,TGTGCCAGCAGTTTATTGGGACAGAATAATGAAAAACTGTTTTTT
-,-,TRBJ2-7,TRBV7-9,CASSLVTGSEQYF,TGTGCCAGCAGCTTAGTTACAGGGTCCGAGCAGTACTTC
-,few,TRBJ2-1,TRBV28,CASSPGRGEQFF,TGTGCCAGCAGTCCTGGCAGGGGTGAGCAGTTCTTC
-,-,TRBJ2-5,TRBV3-1/TRBV3-2,CASSIPRRLATETQYF,TGTGCCAGCAGCATCCCCCGTCGGCTAGCGACCGAGACCCAGTACTTC
TRBD2,-,TRBJ2-1,TRBV24-1,CATSGSGGAYNEQFF,TGTGCCACCAGTGGTAGCGGGGGCGCCTACAATGAGCAGTTCTTC
-,-,TRBJ2-7,TRBV6-6,CASSYGREFDEQYF,TGTGCCAGCAGTTACGGAAGGGAGTTCGACGAGCAGTACTTC
-,-,TRBJ2-1,TRBV5-1,CASSLEGDNEQFF,TGCGCCAGCAGCTTGGAGGGGGATAATGAGCAGTTCTTC
TRBD1,few,TRBJ1-6,TRBV5-4,CASSSTDRGPNSPLHF,TGTGCCAGCAGCTCTACGGACAGGGGGCCTAATTCACCCCTCCACTTT
-,-,TRBJ2-4,TRBV6-5,CASSPGQKAKNIQYF,TGTGCCAGCAGTCCCGGACAGAAAGCCAAAAACATTCAGTACTTC
-,-,TRBJ1-1,TRBV5-1,CASSGEGLTEAFF,TGCGCCAGCAGCGGGGAGGGGCTCACTGAAGCTTTCTTT
-,-,TRBJ2-7,TRBV24-1,CATSDGASAYEQYF,TGTGCCACCAGTGATGGGGCAAGCGCCTACGAGCAGTACTTC
TRBD1,once,TRBJ2-7,TRBV28,CASSYHPWGGQGQRDDEQYF,TGTGCCAGCAGCTACCATCCTTGGGGGGGACAGGGGCAGCGGGACGACGAGCAGTACTTC
-,-,TRBJ1-6,TRBV28,CASRAWQGGNSPLHF,TGTGCCAGCAGGGCATGGCAGGGTGGAAATTCACCCCTCCACTTT
-,-,TRBJ2-7,TRBV24-1,CATSDPRDGVDEQYF,TGTGCCACCAGTGATCCGCGGGACGGTGTGGACGAGCAGTACTTC
-,-,TRBJ2-4,TRBV6-6,CASRESGVAKNIQYF,TGTGCCAGCAGAGAATCAGGGGTAGCCAAAAACATTCAGTACTTC
-,once,TRBJ1-1,TRBV29-1,CSVGAAEAFF,TGCAGCGTTGGGGCAGCTGAAGCTTTCTTT
-,-,TRBJ2-2,TRBV3-1/TRBV3-2,CASSQDPSISGELFF,TGTGCCAGCAGCCAAGATCCGAGCATCTCCGGGGAGCTGTTTTTT
-,-,TRBJ2-7,TRBV3-1/TRBV3-2,CASSRTVSSYEQYF,TGTGCCAGCAGCCGAACAGTTTCCTCCTACGAGCAGTACTTC
-,-,TRBJ1-5,TRBV16,CASSQSRQGNQPQHF,TGTGCCAGCAGCCAATCTCGGCAGGGCAATCAGCCCCAGCATTTT
-,-,TRBJ1-2,TRBV7-3,CASSPREGGGYTF,TGTGCCAGCAGCCCCAGGGAGGGCGGGGGCTACACCTTC
-,-,TRBJ1-1,TRBV18,CASSPDSYGSEAFF,TGTGCCAGCTCACCAGACAGCTACGGAAGTGAAGCTTTCTTT
TRBD2,few,TRBJ2-1,TRBV4-1,CASSQDLSGRAHEQFF,TGCGCCAGCAGCCAAGATCTTAGCGGGAGGGCCCATGAGCAGTTCTTC
TRBD1,-,TRBJ1-1,TRBV28,CASSSGTGGTFF,TGTGCCAGCAGTTCCGGGACAGGGGGAACTTTCTTT
TRBD1,-,TRBJ1-4,TRBV7-2,CASSSDRGYEKLFF,TGTGCCAGCAGCTCGGACAGGGGATATGAAAAACTGTTTTTT
TRBD1,-,TRBJ1-5,TRBV25-1,CASSAGGGQPQHF,TGTGCCAGCAGTGCAGGGGGCGGACAGCCCCAGCATTTT